Below, 11 T cell receptor beta chains from the same sample are listed, as sequenced in a study of response to subunit inactivated influenza vaccine. TCRdb redid the calling of the RT-PCR reads with MiXCR, one entry per CDR3 protein. Among approximately 520,000 distinct CDR3 sequences listed, about 25% were seen once. Material: CD4+ T cells sorted from PBMCs, obtained roughly 5 days after vaccination. The receptors stem from a man aged 45-65 years who received an inactivated influenza vaccine.

This clonotype was found a few times. This chain connects TRBV6-2 or TRBV6-3 to TRBJ1-2; 9 bases fit TRBD1. Trimming removed 5 bases from V and 6 bases from J; junction bases left unmatched: 4. The CDR3 is 13 residues long. Germline V gene lookup returns CDR1 MNHEY and CDR2 SVGEGT. CDR3 in amino acids: CASSQWTGDGYTF. The CDR3 coding sequence is TGTGCCAGCAGTCAATGGACAGGGGATGGCTACACCTTC.

The chain is built from TRBV7-8 and TRBJ2-2, with TRBD1 matching 7 bases. The CDR3 has 17 amino acids. J was trimmed by 1 base and V by 6 bases; bases with no gene match: 11. Germline V gives CDR1 SGHVS, CDR2 FQNEAQ. CDR3 sequence reads: CASRKDRVPRNTGELFF. The CDR3 DNA sequence: TGTGCCAGCAGAAAAGACAGGGTCCCTCGGAACACCGGGGAGCTGTTTTTT.

The chain uses TRBV7-2 and TRBJ1-5; 7 bases map to TRBD1. The CDR3 has 15 amino acids. Germline V CDR1 and CDR2: SGHTA, FQGNSA. V gave up 5 bases and J gave up 0 bases; unmatched junction bases: 4. CDR3: CASSPDRISNQPQHF. The CDR3 DNA is TGTGCCAGCAGCCCGGACAGGATTAGCAATCAGCCCCAGCATTTT. The variable domain in full, completed from reference TRBV7-2 and TRBJ1-5, reads GAGVSQSPSNKVTEKGKDVELRCDPISGHTALYWYRQSLGQGLEFLIYFQGNSAPDKSGLPSDRFSAERTGGSVSTLTIQRTQQEDSAVYLCASSPDRISNQPQHFGDGTRLSIL.

CDR3 in amino acids: CASSTGTGTNIQYF. In nucleotides, the CDR3 is TGTGCCAGCTCCACCGGGACAGGGACAAACATTCAGTACTTC. The V call is TRBV18, the J call TRBJ2-4; 9 bases line up with TRBD1. Trimming took 6 bases from V and 6 from J; bases not matched to a gene: 6. CDR1 is KGHSH and CDR2 is LQKENI in the germline V gene. The CDR3 consists of 14 residues. The variable domain in full, completed from reference TRBV18 and TRBJ2-4, reads NAGVMQNPRHLVRRRGQEARLRCSPMKGHSHVYWYRQLPEEGLKFMVYLQKENIIDESGMPKERFSAEFPKEGPSILRIQQVVRGDSAAYFCASSTGTGTNIQYFGAGTRLSVL.

This clonotype showed up just a few times. V and J are TRBV5-4 and TRBJ2-3, with 7 bases fitting TRBD2. CDR1 SGHNT and CDR2 YYREEE come from the germline V gene (reference sequence). J was trimmed by 6 bases and V by 0 bases; bases with no gene match: 7. This CDR3 is built from 15 residues. CDR3: CASSLGGRTMDTQYF. The DNA for the CDR3 is TGTGCCAGCAGCTTGGGCGGGAGAACCATGGATACGCAGTATTTT. Full variable domain (missing parts from reference TRBV5-4 and TRBJ2-3): ETGVTQSPTHLIKTRGQQVTLRCSSQSGHNTVSWYQQALGQGPQFIFQYYREEENGRGNFPPRFSGLQFPNYSSELNVNALELDDSALYLCASSLGGRTMDTQYFGPGTRLTVL.

Only a few counts were recorded for this clonotype. CDR3 residues: CASSPPLDREQFF. DNA for the CDR3: TGTGCCAGCAGCCCCCCGCTAGACCGGGAGCAGTTCTTC. The chain employs TRBV7-2 and TRBJ2-1; D remains ambiguous. V was trimmed by 5 bases and J by 10 bases, leaving 15 bases between them. The CDR3 length is 13 residues. Germline CDR1 and CDR2: SGHTA and FQGNSA. Looking up the rest from reference TRBV7-2 and TRBJ2-1 gives the full variable domain: GAGVSQSPSNKVTEKGKDVELRCDPISGHTALYWYRQSLGQGLEFLIYFQGNSAPDKSGLPSDRFSAERTGGSVSTLTIQRTQQEDSAVYLCASSPPLDREQFFGPGTRLTVL.

The rearrangement joins TRBV20-1 to TRBJ2-7, with 8 positions matching TRBD2. Germline V gene sequence: CDR1 DFQATT, CDR2 SNEGSKA (reference sequence). V gave up 3 bases and J gave up 4 bases; unmatched junction bases: 8. The CDR3 contains 14 residues. The CDR3 loop is CSASGRGGSYEQYF. CDR3 bases: TGCAGTGCTAGCGGGAGGGGCGGTTCATACGAGCAGTACTTC.

The CDR3 bases are TGCGCCAGCAGCTTCGATAGCGGGAGCACAGATACGCAGTATTTT. The encoded protein is CASSFDSGSTDTQYF. V usage is TRBV5-1 and J usage is TRBJ2-3; TRBD2 matches at 7 bases. This CDR3 contains 15 residues. In germline, CDR1 is SGHRS, CDR2 YFSETQ. Unmatched junction bases numbered 3, after V lost 2 bases and J lost 0 bases.

The chain employs TRBV6-1 and TRBJ1-5; weak D call: TRBD1 (6 bases). The V and J ends lost 10 bases and 5 bases respectively, with 12 bases between them. The CDR3 consists of 12 residues. CDR1 and CDR2 (germline): MNHNS, SASEGT. The CDR3 spells CAIRAGDQPQHF. As DNA, the CDR3 is TGTGCCATCCGGGCAGGGGATCAGCCCCAGCATTTT.

The chain links TRBV24-1 to TRBJ2-2; the D is unclear. Trimming pared 10 bases from V and 2 bases from J, leaving 13 bases between. Per germline, CDR1 KGHDR and CDR2 SFDVKD. This CDR3 comprises 14 residues. CDR3 residues: CATRATLNTGELFF. The DNA of the CDR3 is TGTGCCACAAGAGCCACCCTCAACACCGGGGAGCTGTTTTTT.

The gene calls are TRBV11-2 and TRBJ2-1; D is perhaps TRBD2 (5 bases). Deletions cut 4 bases from V and 2 bases from J, with 12 bases between. CDR1 is SGHAT and CDR2 is FQNNGV in the germline V gene. CDR3 length: 15 residues. This CDR3 reads CASSSGSGAYNEQFF. CDR3 nucleotide sequence: TGTGCCAGCAGCTCAGGAAGCGGAGCCTACAATGAGCAGTTCTTC. The variable domain in full, with the rest retrieved from reference TRBV11-2 and TRBJ2-1, is EAGVAQSPRYKIIEKRQSVAFWCNPISGHATLYWYQQILGQGPKLLIQFQNNGVVDDSQLPKDRFSAERLKGVDSTLKIQPAKLEDSAVYLCASSSGSGAYNEQFFGPGTRLTVL.